These 8 T cell receptor beta chains were sequenced from one sample in a study of Ad26.COV2.S vaccination and SARS-CoV-2 variants. Sequenced by immunoSEQ multiplex PCR; TCRdb stores in-frame clones only, minus some. The sample yields hundreds of thousands of clones, about 87% seen once. Treatment: around 19 received Ad26.COV2.S at low or high dose, single or two shots; 5 received placebo; per-sample allocation not given. The samples date from day 63 after the first vaccine or placebo injection. The specimen was peripheral blood, collected in a trial of Ad26.COV2.S vaccine versus placebo. The receptors were gathered from a person aged 18 to 59 who received the Ad26.COV2.S COVID-19 vaccine or a placebo.

This clone was recorded only once. The J gene is TRBJ2-7, the V gene TRBV28, with D possibly being TRBD1 (6 bases). This CDR3 spans 12 amino acids. Per the germline V gene, CDR1 is MDHEN and CDR2 is SYDVKM. V shed 9 bases and J shed 6 bases, with 15 bases lying between them. CDR3 sequence (DNA): TGTGCCAGTGGGGGCGCTCCCGCCGAGCAGTACTTC. Protein: CASGGAPAEQYF.

The rearrangement links TRBV10-3 to TRBJ2-1; 7 bases map to TRBD1. V gave up 10 bases and J gave up 12 bases; unmatched junction bases: 12. Germline assignment: CDR1 ENHRY and CDR2 SYGVKD. The CDR3 contains 12 residues. Here the CDR3 reads CATSPGTVSQFF. The CDR3, as DNA: TGTGCCACCTCCCCCGGGACAGTCTCGCAGTTCTTC.

The chain carries TRBV6-5 and TRBJ1-2; TRBD1 agrees at 9 bases. Germline values: CDR1 MNHEY, CDR2 SVGAGI. The CDR3 extends over 13 amino acids. Losses at the gene ends were 6 bases for V and 13 bases for J; bases not matched to a gene: 12. The CDR3 nucleotides are TGTGCCAGCAGGGACGGGACAGGGTACTTGCTCACCTTC. This gives the protein CASRDGTGYLLTF.

The chain recombines TRBV12-5 with TRBJ2-5, with 9 bases fitting TRBD1. Germline V lookup: CDR1 LGHNT, CDR2 FRNRAP. The CDR3 runs 17 residues. The ends lost 6 bases at V and 2 bases at J; junction bases unmatched: 13. This chain's CDR3 is CASGNSVRDRVQETQYF. In DNA, the CDR3 is TGTGCTAGTGGGAACTCGGTACGGGACAGGGTTCAAGAGACCCAGTACTTC.

This clone was seen only a few times. The rearrangement links TRBV5-6 to TRBJ2-7, with 7 bases matching TRBD1. The germline V gene encodes CDR1 SGHDT and CDR2 YYEEEE. V lost 4 bases to trimming and J lost 4 bases; unmatched junction nucleotides: 2. This CDR3 is built from 12 residues. CDR3 sequence reads: CASSVQGYEQYF. CDR3 coding DNA: TGTGCCAGCAGCGTACAGGGGTACGAGCAGTACTTC.

The rearrangement links TRBV19 to TRBJ1-5; D not resolved. Germline V gives CDR1 LNHDA, CDR2 SQIVND (reference sequence). CDR3 size: 13 residues. V was clipped by 5 bases and J by 6 bases, with 11 bases between them. The chain's CDR3 is CASSPGRGQPQHF. The CDR3 DNA sequence: TGTGCCAGTAGTCCCGGGCGAGGTCAGCCCCAGCATTTT. The full variable domain, with the rest looked up from reference TRBV19 and TRBJ1-5, is DGGITQSPKYLFRKEGQNVTLSCEQNLNHDAMYWYRQDPGQGLRLIYYSQIVNDFQKGDIAEGYSVSREKKESFPLTVTSAQKNPTAFYLCASSPGRGQPQHFGDGTRLSIL.

This clone came up once. The genes are TRBV2 and TRBJ1-3, with D hard to call. The CDR3 runs to 15 residues. Trimming pared 5 bases from V and 4 bases from J, leaving 15 bases between. Germline CDR1 SNHLY, CDR2 FYNNEI. CDR3 DNA: TGTGCCAGCAGTATCGGACGGTCCTCGGGAAACACCATATATTTT. This translates into CASSIGRSSGNTIYF.

V and J are TRBV7-2 and TRBJ2-7, with 9 bases matching TRBD2. Germline V gives CDR1 SGHTA, CDR2 FQGNSA. The CDR3 spans 14 residues. J gave up 6 bases and V 0 bases, and 3 bases lay outside the gene matches. DNA for the CDR3: TGTGCCAGCAGCTTAGCGGCGGGAGGGAGCGAGCAGTACTTC. It is translated as CASSLAAGGSEQYF.